This T cell receptor (beta chain) was obtained from a study of T cell responses to AZD1222 COVID-19 vaccine. Findings and limits, study-wide: Along spike, vaccine-associated CD4 TCRs were found throughout, with dominance at 160-218 and 743-854. In a largely white British group with more females than males, clonal diversity was possibly underestimated.

Method: immunoSEQ multiplex PCR; TCRdb's copy keeps in-frame clones and lacks some. The sample lists about 110,000 clones, around 90% seen once, with more than 14% in the top ten. As regards this clone: What it binds is unknown.

The CDR3 is 14 residues long. Germline values: CDR1 SQVTM, CDR2 ANQGSEA. Trimming cost V 4 bases and J 2 bases; bases outside gene matches: 2. Second doses were pooled across both intervals (about 4 or about 12 weeks). The source material was peripheral blood, sampled 28 days after the second AZD1222 dose. The chain carries TRBV29-1 and TRBJ2-5, with 12 bases that match TRBD2. The TCR was taken from an adult who received the AZD1222 COVID-19 vaccine. CDR3 bases: TGCAGCGTTGCCGGACTAGCGGGGCAAGAGACCCAGTACTTC. It codes for CSVAGLAGQETQYF.